This entry lists 15 T cell receptor beta chains sequenced from one sample in a study of low-dose radiotherapy and immunotherapy resistance in tumors. Alpha and beta chains were covered, as first-strand cDNA relied on TRAV- and TRBV-specific primers. The authors ran around 19 PCR cycles to amplify TCRs with a constant-region primer and V-primer adapter. TCRdb reprocessed the reads with MiXCR, giving one entry per CDR3 protein. The sample yields more than 90,000 distinct CDR3 sequences, less than 25% seen once. Time point given: after trial treatment. Treatment meaning: LDRT plus nivolumab, ipilimumab, low-dose cyclophosphamide and aspirin (RACIN trial). Here the sequenced sample was PBMCs, taken after low-dose radiotherapy plus immunotherapy. These receptors were obtained from a male donor with prostate cancer.

This clonotype appeared many times. CDR3: CATPQGQGNTEAFF. As DNA, the CDR3 is TGTGCCACCCCACAGGGGCAGGGAAACACTGAAGCTTTCTTT. This chain uses TRBV19 with TRBJ1-1; 7 bases are a match to TRBD1. V shed 10 bases, J shed 2 bases, and the junction held 10 bases outside the gene matches. Looked up from germline, CDR1 is LNHDA and CDR2 is SQIVND (reference sequence). The CDR3 consists of 14 residues.

This clonotype was counted many times. This rearrangement joins TRBV12-3 or TRBV12-4 to TRBJ2-5, with 7 bases lining up with TRBD1. With V trimmed by 6 bases and J by 5 bases, 9 bases remained unmatched. This CDR3 is built from 14 residues. The CDR3 DNA sequence: TGTGCCAGCAGACCACAGGGGCGAGGGGAGACCCAGTACTTC. It yields the protein CASRPQGRGETQYF.

The chain uses TRBV6-5 and TRBJ2-2; no definite D call. CDR3 length equals 14 residues. Germline V gives CDR1 MNHEY, CDR2 SVGAGI. Deletions cut 8 bases from V and 4 bases from J, with 14 bases between. CDR3 in amino acids: CASSQVSSTGELFF. The CDR3 bases are TGTGCCAGCTCCCAGGTGTCCAGCACCGGGGAGCTGTTTTTT.

This clonotype was recorded many times. The genes are TRBV6-2 or TRBV6-3 and TRBJ2-5; TRBD2 aligns across 9 bases. CDR1 MNHEY and CDR2 SVGEGT come from the germline V gene. V dropped 7 bases and J dropped 0; count of bases not matched to a gene: 6. There are 15 residues in the CDR3. CDR3 loop: CASKIAGDYQETQYF. CDR3 sequence (DNA): TGTGCCAGCAAGATAGCGGGGGATTACCAAGAGACCCAGTACTTC.

This clonotype has at least ten counts. The chain uses TRBV25-1 and TRBJ1-1; D is unclear. CDR3 size: 12 residues. V lost 3 bases and J 10 bases, leaving 12 bases between the germline ends. CDR1 is MGHDK, CDR2 SYGVNS, per germline. CDR3 sequence reads: CASSDRLLTAFF. The CDR3 nucleotides read TGTGCCAGCAGTGACCGACTCCTAACAGCTTTCTTT.

This clonotype has ten or more counts. This rearrangement joins TRBV18 to TRBJ2-7; 8 bases fit TRBD1. Germline loops: CDR1 KGHSH, CDR2 LQKENI. V was clipped by 4 bases and J by 0 bases; unmatched bases: 11. This CDR3 is 17 amino acids long. CDR3 bases: TGTGCCAGCTCACAGGGGACAGGCAGAGTGTTCTCCTACGAGCAGTACTTC. It translates to CASSQGTGRVFSYEQYF.

This clonotype was detected ten times or more. The chain combines TRBV9 with TRBJ2-7; possibly TRBD2 for D (5 bases). V dropped 4 bases and J dropped 0 bases, with 8 bases sitting between them. This CDR3 is built from 13 residues. Germline V lookup: CDR1 SGDLS, CDR2 YYNGEE. In DNA form, the CDR3 reads TGTGCCAGCAGCACGGGATCCTCCTACGAGCAGTACTTC. It yields the protein CASSTGSSYEQYF.

This clonotype was detected ten times or more. The rearrangement joins TRBV20-1 to TRBJ1-6; 8 nucleotides agree with TRBD1. The V gene's germline CDR1 is DFQATT and CDR2 SNEGSKA (reference sequence). J lost 1 base, V lost 5 bases, and 7 bases had no gene match. CDR3 length: 16 amino acids. The CDR3: CSAQGQGFSYNSPLHF. CDR3 bases: TGCAGTGCTCAAGGACAGGGATTTTCCTATAATTCACCCCTCCACTTT.

V usage is TRBV7-2 and J usage is TRBJ2-5; weak D call: TRBD2 (5 bases). V shed 5 bases and J shed 6 bases, with 16 bases lying between them. Germline V gene data show CDR1 as SGHTA and CDR2 as FQGNSA. The CDR3 has 14 amino acids. The CDR3 DNA reads as TGTGCCAGCAGCCGCCAAACAGCGGAACAGACCCAGTACTTC. Protein: CASSRQTAEQTQYF. The full variable domain, completed using reference TRBV7-2 and TRBJ2-5, is GAGVSQSPSNKVTEKGKDVELRCDPISGHTALYWYRQSLGQGLEFLIYFQGNSAPDKSGLPSDRFSAERTGGSVSTLTIQRTQQEDSAVYLCASSRQTAEQTQYFGPGTRLLVL.

At least ten counts were recorded for this clonotype. The chain links TRBV4-1 to TRBJ1-1; 10 nucleotides agree with TRBD1. The CDR3 runs to 15 residues. V was clipped by 3 bases and J by 6 bases; unmatched bases: 7. Germline V lookup: CDR1 MGHRA, CDR2 YSYEKL. The CDR3 nucleotides are TGCGCCAGCAGCCAGGACAGGGGGTCCAACGCTGAAGCTTTCTTT. This encodes CASSQDRGSNAEAFF.

There are many counts of this clonotype. One end of the junction fails to match germline, which may point to a read error. CDR3 loop: CASSQDETSARGGYF. Here the CDR3 DNA reads TGCGCCAGCAGCCAAGATGAGACTAGCGCACGGGGGGGCTATTTC. V and J are TRBV4-1 and TRBJ2-1; 8 bases are shared with TRBD2. Germline loops: CDR1 MGHRA, CDR2 YSYEKL. The CDR3 loop spans 15 amino acids.

The sample holds many counts of this clonotype. The chain couples TRBV28 to TRBJ2-2, with 8 bases matching TRBD2. With V trimmed by 10 bases and J by 5 bases, 18 bases remained unmatched. The CDR3 spans 17 residues. Looked up from germline, CDR1 is MDHEN and CDR2 is SYDVKM. The CDR3 DNA sequence: TGTGCCACCCTAGGGGCCCTTAGCGGGGCTCAAACCGGGGAGCTGTTTTTT. Encoded protein: CATLGALSGAQTGELFF.

This clonotype occurred many times. The genes are TRBV20-1 and TRBJ2-5; tentative D call: TRBD1 (6 bases). Germline V gene data show CDR1 as DFQATT and CDR2 as SNEGSKA (reference sequence). There are 11 residues in the CDR3. In DNA form, the CDR3 reads TGCAGCGGACAGTCCCAAGAGACCCAGTACTTC. It is translated as CSGQSQETQYF.

At least ten counts were recorded for this clonotype. The chain joins TRBV2 to TRBJ2-7, with D hard to call. Trimming stripped 1 base from V and 2 bases from J, with 15 bases between. CDR1 is SNHLY, CDR2 FYNNEI, per germline. CDR3 length: 16 residues. In DNA form, the CDR3 reads TGTGCCAGCAGTGAAGGGCCAGCCCTTATCGCCTACGAGCAGTACTTC. This codes for CASSEGPALIAYEQYF.

The sample holds many counts of this clonotype. The gene calls are TRBV7-8 and TRBJ2-7; perhaps TRBD2 as D (6 bases). Trimming left V 5 bases short and J 2 bases short, with 16 bases between. The CDR3 loop spans 15 amino acids. Germline V lookup: CDR1 SGHVS, CDR2 FQNEAQ. The CDR3 reads CASSPGAGRTYEQYF. The CDR3 DNA reads TGTGCCAGCAGCCCAGGTGCGGGGAGGACCTACGAGCAGTACTTC.